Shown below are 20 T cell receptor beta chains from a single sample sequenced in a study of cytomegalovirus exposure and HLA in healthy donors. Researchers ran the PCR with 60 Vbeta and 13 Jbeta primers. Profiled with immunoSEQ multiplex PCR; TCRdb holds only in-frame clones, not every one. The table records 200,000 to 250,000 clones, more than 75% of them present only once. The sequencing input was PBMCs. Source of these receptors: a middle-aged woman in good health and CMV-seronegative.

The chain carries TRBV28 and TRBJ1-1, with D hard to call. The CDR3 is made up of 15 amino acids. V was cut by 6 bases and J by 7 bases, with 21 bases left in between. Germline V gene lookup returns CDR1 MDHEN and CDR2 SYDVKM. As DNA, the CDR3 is TGTGCCAGCAGCCAATTCTACCGGGGAGTAGATGAAGCTTTCTTT. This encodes CASSQFYRGVDEAFF.

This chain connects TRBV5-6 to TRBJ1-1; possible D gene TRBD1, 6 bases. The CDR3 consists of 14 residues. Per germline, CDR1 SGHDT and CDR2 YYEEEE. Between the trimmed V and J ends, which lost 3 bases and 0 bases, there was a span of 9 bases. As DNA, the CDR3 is TGTGCCAGCAGCTCGGACAGTTTGAACACTGAAGCTTTCTTT. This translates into CASSSDSLNTEAFF.

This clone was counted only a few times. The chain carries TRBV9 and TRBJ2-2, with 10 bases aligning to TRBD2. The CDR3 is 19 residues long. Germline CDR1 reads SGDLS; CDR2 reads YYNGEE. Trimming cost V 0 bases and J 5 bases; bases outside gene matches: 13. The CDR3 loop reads CASSVGGAGGSPGTGELFF. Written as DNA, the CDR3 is TGTGCCAGCAGCGTAGGAGGAGCGGGAGGGTCCCCTGGAACCGGGGAGCTGTTTTTT.

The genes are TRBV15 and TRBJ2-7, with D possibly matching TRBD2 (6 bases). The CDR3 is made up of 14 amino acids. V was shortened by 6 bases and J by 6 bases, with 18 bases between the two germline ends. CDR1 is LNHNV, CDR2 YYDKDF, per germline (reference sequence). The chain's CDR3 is CATSLGGSISEQYF. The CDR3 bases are TGTGCCACCAGTCTGGGGGGTAGTATAAGCGAGCAGTACTTC.

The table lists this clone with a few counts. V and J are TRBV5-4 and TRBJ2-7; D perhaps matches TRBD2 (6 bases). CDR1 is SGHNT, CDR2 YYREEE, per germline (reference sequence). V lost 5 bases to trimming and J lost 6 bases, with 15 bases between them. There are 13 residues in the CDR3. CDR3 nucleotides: TGTGCCAGCAGGGTGCTGGGGGGAAGCGAGCAGTACTTC. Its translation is CASRVLGGSEQYF.

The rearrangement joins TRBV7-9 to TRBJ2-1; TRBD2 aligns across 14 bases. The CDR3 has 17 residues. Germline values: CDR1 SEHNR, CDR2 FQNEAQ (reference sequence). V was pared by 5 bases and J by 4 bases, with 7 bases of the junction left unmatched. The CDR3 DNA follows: TGTGCCAGCAGCCCCAAGACTAGCGGGAGGGTGTACAATGAGCAGTTCTTC. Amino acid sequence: CASSPKTSGRVYNEQFF.

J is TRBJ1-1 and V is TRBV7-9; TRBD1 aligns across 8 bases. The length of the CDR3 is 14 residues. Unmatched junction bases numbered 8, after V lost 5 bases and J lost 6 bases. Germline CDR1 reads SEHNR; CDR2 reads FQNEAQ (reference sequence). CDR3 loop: CASSLGQAGPEAFF. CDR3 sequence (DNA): TGTGCCAGCAGCCTGGGACAGGCGGGACCTGAAGCTTTCTTT.

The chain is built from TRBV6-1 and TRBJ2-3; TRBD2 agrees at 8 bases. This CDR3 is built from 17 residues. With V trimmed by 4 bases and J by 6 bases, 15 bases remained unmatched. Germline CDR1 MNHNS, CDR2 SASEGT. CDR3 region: CASSAWRPGGPGDTQYF. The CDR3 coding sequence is TGTGCCAGCAGTGCGTGGCGGCCGGGAGGGCCTGGGGATACGCAGTATTTT.

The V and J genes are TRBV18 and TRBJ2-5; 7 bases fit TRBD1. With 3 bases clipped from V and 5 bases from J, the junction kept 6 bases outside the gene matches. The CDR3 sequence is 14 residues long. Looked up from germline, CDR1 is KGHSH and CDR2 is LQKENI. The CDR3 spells CASSPGQSQETQYF. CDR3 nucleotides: TGTGCCAGCTCACCGGGACAGTCACAGGAGACCCAGTACTTC.

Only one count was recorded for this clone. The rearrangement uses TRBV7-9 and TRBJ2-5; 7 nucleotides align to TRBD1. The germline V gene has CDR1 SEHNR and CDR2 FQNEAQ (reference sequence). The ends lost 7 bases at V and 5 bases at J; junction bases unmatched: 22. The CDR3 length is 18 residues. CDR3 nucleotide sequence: TGTGCCAGCAACACCCGCCCCACGGACAGGCAATGGGGGGAGACCCAGTACTTC. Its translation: CASNTRPTDRQWGETQYF.

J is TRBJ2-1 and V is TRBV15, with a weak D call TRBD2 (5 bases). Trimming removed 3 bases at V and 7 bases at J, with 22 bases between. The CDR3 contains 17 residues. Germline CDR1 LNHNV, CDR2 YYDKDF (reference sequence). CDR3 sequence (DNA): TGTGCCACCAGCAGGATCCCCCGAAGAAGGGAGAAAAATGAGCAGTTCTTC. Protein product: CATSRIPRRREKNEQFF.

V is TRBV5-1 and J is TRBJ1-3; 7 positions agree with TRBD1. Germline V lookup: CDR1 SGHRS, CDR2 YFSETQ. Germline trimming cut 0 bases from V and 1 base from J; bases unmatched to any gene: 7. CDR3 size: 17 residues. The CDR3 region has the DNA TGCGCCAGCAGCTTGGAGTCAGGGGGAGTTTCTGGAAACACCATATATTTT. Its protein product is CASSLESGGVSGNTIYF.

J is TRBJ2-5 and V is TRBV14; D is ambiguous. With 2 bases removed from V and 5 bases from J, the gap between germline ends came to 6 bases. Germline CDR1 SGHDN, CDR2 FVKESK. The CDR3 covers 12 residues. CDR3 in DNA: TGTGCCAGCAGCCAACTGGGCGAGACCCAGTACTTC. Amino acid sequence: CASSQLGETQYF. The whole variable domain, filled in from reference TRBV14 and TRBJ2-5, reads EAGVTQFPSHSVIEKGQTVTLRCDPISGHDNLYWYRRVMGKEIKFLLHFVKESKQDESGMPNNRFLAERTGGTYSTLKVQPAELEDSGVYFCASSQLGETQYFGPGTRLLVL.

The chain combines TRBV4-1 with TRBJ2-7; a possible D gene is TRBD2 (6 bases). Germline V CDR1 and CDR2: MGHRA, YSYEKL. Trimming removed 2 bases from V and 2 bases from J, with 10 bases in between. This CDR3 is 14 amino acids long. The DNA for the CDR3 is TGCGCCAGCAGCCAACCGGGAGTCGCCTACGAGCAGTACTTC. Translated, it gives CASSQPGVAYEQYF.

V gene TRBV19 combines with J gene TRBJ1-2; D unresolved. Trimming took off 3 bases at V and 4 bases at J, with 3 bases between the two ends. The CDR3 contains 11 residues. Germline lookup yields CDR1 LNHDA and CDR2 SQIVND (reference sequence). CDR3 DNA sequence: TGTGCCAGTAGTATCGGCTATGGCTACACCTTC. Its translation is CASSIGYGYTF.

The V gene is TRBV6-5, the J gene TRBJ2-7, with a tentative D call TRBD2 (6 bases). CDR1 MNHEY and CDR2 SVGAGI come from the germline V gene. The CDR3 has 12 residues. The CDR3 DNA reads TGTGCTGCCTGGAGGGTACCTTACGAGCAGTACTTC. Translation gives CAAWRVPYEQYF.

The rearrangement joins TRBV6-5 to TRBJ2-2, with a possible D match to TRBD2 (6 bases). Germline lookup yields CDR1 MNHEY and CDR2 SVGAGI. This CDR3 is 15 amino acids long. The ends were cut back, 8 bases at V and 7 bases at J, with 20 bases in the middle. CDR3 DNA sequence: TGTGCCAGCCGTCTGGATAGCGGCCCCTACGGGGAGCTGTTTTTT. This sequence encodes CASRLDSGPYGELFF.

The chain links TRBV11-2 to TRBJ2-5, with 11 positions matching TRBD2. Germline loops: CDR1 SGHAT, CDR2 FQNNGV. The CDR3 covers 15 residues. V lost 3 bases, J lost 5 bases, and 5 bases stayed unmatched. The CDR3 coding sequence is TGTGCCAGCAGCTTTATACTAGCGGGAGTGGAGACCCAGTACTTC. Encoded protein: CASSFILAGVETQYF.

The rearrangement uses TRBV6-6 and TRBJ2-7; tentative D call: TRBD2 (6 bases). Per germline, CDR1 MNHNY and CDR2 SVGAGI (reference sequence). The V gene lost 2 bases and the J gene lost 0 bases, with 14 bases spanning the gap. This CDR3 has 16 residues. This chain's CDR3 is CASSYLVLGSSYEQYF. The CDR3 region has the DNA TGTGCCAGCAGTTACCTCGTGCTCGGGAGCTCCTACGAGCAGTACTTC.

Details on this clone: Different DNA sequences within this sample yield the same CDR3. The CDR3 coding sequence is TGTGCCAGCAGCCTAGGGGGGGGACCTAATGAAAAACTGTTTTTT. It codes for CASSLGGGPNEKLFF. The chain is built from TRBV7-9 and TRBJ1-4; D perhaps matches TRBD1 (6 bases). Trimming left V 5 bases short and J 3 bases short, with 13 bases between. CDR1 is SEHNR and CDR2 is FQNEAQ in the germline V gene (reference sequence). The CDR3 has 15 amino acids.